This T cell receptor beta chain was sequenced in a study of response to subunit inactivated influenza vaccine. Notes on the study in general: The authors offered the suggestion that each seasonal influenza vaccination recruits few new T cells.

With respect to this clonotype: What it binds is not known.

TCRdb redid the calling of the RT-PCR reads with MiXCR, one entry per CDR3 protein. Of around 850,000 distinct CDR3 sequences listed, around 20% are singletons. The CDR3 is 14 amino acids. CDR1 and CDR2 from the germline V gene are SGHRS and YFSETQ. Trimming removed 1 base at V and 0 bases at J, with 8 bases between. Source: PBMCs from blood, taken roughly 5 days after vaccination. This chain uses TRBV5-1 with TRBJ2-7, with no clear D. The sequence came from a man in his fifties or sixties who received an inactivated influenza vaccine. This chain's CDR3 is CASSLLTDSYEQYF. Written as DNA, the CDR3 is TGCGCCAGCAGCTTGTTGACTGACTCCTACGAGCAGTACTTC.